A single sample is the source of the 14 T cell receptor beta chains below, sequenced in a study of blood T cell repertoires in COVID-19. Here immunoSEQ multiplex PCR was the method, and the copy in TCRdb shows in-frame clones only, minus some. The data hold tens of thousands of clones, with 75% to 90% observed a single time. Sequenced input: peripheral blood. These TCRs come from a woman of 80 years or more with COVID-19, enrolled during active disease.

The chain combines TRBV5-1 with TRBJ1-4; the D is unclear. This CDR3 is 13 amino acids long. Germline CDR1 and CDR2: SGHRS and YFSETQ. Trimming left V 6 bases short and J 8 bases short, with 14 bases between. The CDR3 sequence is CASMEDGKEKLFF. Here the CDR3 DNA reads TGCGCCAGCATGGAGGACGGAAAGGAAAAACTGTTTTTT.

This clone came up a few times. The chain recombines TRBV18 with TRBJ2-2, with TRBD1 matching 9 bases. This CDR3 is built from 16 residues. Germline-derived CDR1 and CDR2 are KGHSH and LQKENI. After removal of 4 bases from V and 4 bases from J, the junction contained 7 bases not matched to a gene. The chain's CDR3 is CASSRTGGAGTGELFF. DNA for the CDR3: TGTGCCAGCTCACGTACAGGGGGCGCAGGCACCGGGGAGCTGTTTTTT.

The chain recombines TRBV28 with TRBJ1-2; TRBD1 matches at 9 bases. V lost 0 bases to trimming and J lost 8 bases; unmatched junction nucleotides: 13. The germline V gene encodes CDR1 MDHEN and CDR2 SYDVKM. This CDR3 is built from 17 residues. The CDR3 DNA reads TGTGCCAGCAGTTTATGGAGAAGTACAGGGGGCGCGAAAGGCTACACCTTC. Translated: CASSLWRSTGGAKGYTF.

The genes are TRBV5-4 and TRBJ1-2, with 10 bases aligning to TRBD1. CDR3 length equals 15 residues. Germline CDR1 and CDR2: SGHNT and YYREEE (reference sequence). The V and J ends lost 4 bases and 0 bases, in that order; junction bases with no gene match: 3. The CDR3 nucleotides read TGTGCCAGCAGCGCGGGACAGGGGTCTAACTATGGCTACACCTTC. Translation: CASSAGQGSNYGYTF.

The chain combines TRBV30 with TRBJ1-4; TRBD1 might be the D (5 bases). The CDR3 is 14 residues long. Trimming cost V 2 bases and J 7 bases, with 14 bases left between them. The V gene's germline CDR1 is GTSNPN and CDR2 SVGIG (reference sequence). CDR3 DNA sequence: TGTGCCTGGAGTAGGACATTAAGTCCTGAAAAACTGTTTTTT. Amino acids: CAWSRTLSPEKLFF.

This clone was counted once. V gene TRBV12-3 or TRBV12-4 combines with J gene TRBJ1-1, with D possibly matching TRBD1 (5 bases). With 6 bases removed from V and 3 bases from J, the gap between germline ends came to 11 bases. This CDR3 contains 13 residues. Here the CDR3 reads CASSRAPDTEAFF. For the CDR3, the DNA is TGTGCCAGCAGCAGGGCCCCCGACACTGAAGCTTTCTTT.

This rearrangement joins TRBV9 to TRBJ2-5, with 11 bases aligning to TRBD2. The CDR3 covers 15 residues. V lost 4 bases to trimming and J lost 2 bases; unmatched junction nucleotides: 4. CDR1 is SGDLS and CDR2 is YYNGEE in the germline V gene. This chain's CDR3 is CASSLGLAAQETQYF. The CDR3 DNA reads as TGTGCCAGCAGCCTGGGACTAGCGGCTCAAGAGACCCAGTACTTC.

V gene TRBV27 combines with J gene TRBJ2-2, with 12 bases fitting TRBD2. V was clipped by 6 bases and J by 4 bases; unmatched bases: 6. This CDR3 has 16 amino acids. From germline, CDR1 is MNHEY and CDR2 SMNVEV (reference sequence). The CDR3 spells CASSRLAGGRTGELFF. CDR3 in DNA: TGTGCCAGCAGCCGTCTAGCGGGGGGGCGCACCGGGGAGCTGTTTTTT.

The chain combines TRBV11-3 with TRBJ2-2; TRBD2 agrees at 12 bases. V was clipped by 5 bases and J by 5 bases; unmatched bases: 18. This CDR3 has 20 residues. Germline loops: CDR1 SGHNT, CDR2 YENEEA. CDR3 region: CASSAYPPSGGAGGTGELFF. In DNA, the CDR3 is TGTGCCAGCAGCGCCTACCCCCCTAGCGGGGGGGCCGGGGGTACCGGGGAGCTGTTTTTT.

The V and J genes are TRBV2 and TRBJ1-1; 9 bases are shared with TRBD1. There are 13 residues in the CDR3. V lost 10 bases to trimming and J lost 1 base; unmatched junction nucleotides: 4. CDR1 is SNHLY and CDR2 is FYNNEI in the germline V gene. This CDR3 is CATKGQGNTEAFF. The CDR3 DNA sequence: TGTGCCACCAAGGGACAGGGGAACACTGAAGCTTTCTTT.

The V and J genes are TRBV10-3 and TRBJ1-1; D ambiguous. Deletions cut 3 bases from V and 0 bases from J, with 11 bases between. The CDR3 is 15 amino acids. CDR1 and CDR2 (germline): ENHRY, SYGVKD. DNA for the CDR3: TGTGCCATCAGTGAAAACCCCGGGATGAACACTGAAGCTTTCTTT. Its translation is CAISENPGMNTEAFF.

The rearrangement uses TRBV6-1 and TRBJ2-4, with a possible D match to TRBD1 (6 bases). The V gene lost 2 bases and the J gene lost 0 bases, with 17 bases spanning the gap. There are 18 residues in the CDR3. The germline V gene has CDR1 MNHNS and CDR2 SASEGT. In DNA form, the CDR3 reads TGTGCCAGCAGTGAATCTCCAGGGGCACACAGAGCCAAAAACATTCAGTACTTC. Its translation: CASSESPGAHRAKNIQYF.

The gene calls are TRBV5-4 and TRBJ2-7; 12 bases are a match to TRBD2. V trimming: 0 bases; J trimming: 1 base; junction bases outside the gene matches: 5. The CDR3 is made up of 17 amino acids. Per germline, CDR1 SGHNT and CDR2 YYREEE (reference sequence). CDR3 DNA: TGTGCCAGCAGCTTGGAACTAGCGGGGGGTCGATCCTACGAGCAGTACTTC. The encoded protein is CASSLELAGGRSYEQYF.

V and J are TRBV6-5 and TRBJ1-2, with TRBD1 matching 10 bases. The germline V gene encodes CDR1 MNHEY and CDR2 SVGAGI. V shed 5 bases, J shed 6 bases, and the junction held 9 bases outside the gene matches. This CDR3 spans 15 amino acids. The CDR3 here is CASSTAGTGVDGYTF. CDR3 sequence (DNA): TGTGCCAGCAGTACAGCCGGGACAGGGGTTGATGGCTACACCTTC.